Presented here are 12 T cell receptor beta chains from one specimen sequenced in a study of blood T cells in healthy people across ages. Together with a sample-barcoded 5' primer, a J-beta primer mix was included in a second PCR lasting about 6 to 11 cycles. TCRdb fed the 5' RACE reads into MiXCR, producing one record per CDR3 protein. The table lists about 2 million distinct CDR3 sequences, around half of them singletons, with about 2.1% in the top ten. What was sequenced was blood. The receptors were sampled from a woman aged 40 to 50 in good health.

The chain links TRBV29-1 to TRBJ1-1; the match to TRBD1 covers 11 bases. The germline CDR1 and CDR2 sequences are SQVTM and ANQGSEA. The junction had 5 bases not matched to a gene; V was cut back by 7 bases and J by 4 bases. The CDR3 has 13 residues. DNA of the CDR3: TGCAGCGCCTCGGACAGGGGGCTCACTGAAGCTTTCTTT. Encoded protein: CSASDRGLTEAFF.

This chain uses TRBV7-9 with TRBJ2-3; D is possibly TRBD2 (5 bases). Trimming cost V 1 base and J 2 bases, with 10 bases left between them. CDR1 SEHNR and CDR2 FQNEAQ come from the germline V gene (reference sequence). CDR3 length equals 15 residues. CDR3 DNA sequence: TGTGCCAGCAGCTTAGTGGACTTCAACACAGATACGCAGTATTTT. It codes for CASSLVDFNTDTQYF.

With respect to this clonotype: Compared with germline, one end of the junction differs, possibly owing to a read error. This chain links TRBV5-1 with TRBJ2-3, with D maybe TRBD1 (5 bases). The CDR3 runs 13 residues. The germline CDR1 and CDR2 sequences are SGHRS and YFSETQ. The CDR3 DNA follows: TGCGCCAGCAGCTTGGATAGTACAGGTACGCAGTATTTT. Protein product: CASSLDSTGTQYF.

The rearrangement uses TRBV20-1 and TRBJ2-5, with D maybe TRBD1 (6 bases). The germline CDR1 and CDR2 sequences are DFQATT and SNEGSKA (reference sequence). The CDR3 is 12 amino acids. The V end lost 6 bases, the J end lost 7 bases, and 15 bases lay between the germline ends. The CDR3 region is CSARTALGTQYF. The CDR3 DNA follows: TGCAGTGCAAGGACAGCCCTGGGGACCCAGTACTTC.

The CDR3 coding sequence is TGTGCCAGCAGTTTCTTCGGGGATACGCAGTATTTT. Translation gives CASSFFGDTQYF. The gene calls are TRBV12-3 or TRBV12-4 and TRBJ2-3; D is unresolved. Trimming pared 3 bases from V and 6 bases from J, leaving 7 bases between. This CDR3 comprises 12 residues.

The chain links TRBV20-1 to TRBJ2-5, with unresolved D. The CDR3 covers 11 residues. CDR1 DFQATT and CDR2 SNEGSKA come from the germline V gene (reference sequence). Trimming stripped 6 bases from V and 5 bases from J, with 10 bases between. This chain's CDR3 is CSASTEETQYF. In DNA, the CDR3 is TGCAGTGCATCGACGGAGGAGACCCAGTACTTC.

V gene TRBV28 combines with J gene TRBJ2-5; D gene unclear. V shed 3 bases and J shed 2 bases, with 16 bases lying between them. This CDR3 spans 16 amino acids. Germline values: CDR1 MDHEN, CDR2 SYDVKM. The CDR3 nucleotides are TGTGCCAGCAGTTTGGAAGAAGACCGAGTACAAGAGACCCAGTACTTC. Protein product: CASSLEEDRVQETQYF. The full variable domain, rest sourced from reference TRBV28 and TRBJ2-5, is DVKVTQSSRYLVKRTGEKVFLECVQDMDHENMFWYRQDPGLGLRLIYFSYDVKMKEKGDIPEGYSVSREKKERFSLILESASTNQTSMYLCASSLEEDRVQETQYFGPGTRLLVL.

The rearrangement uses TRBV2 and TRBJ1-2, with TRBD1 as a possible D gene (6 bases). The V gene lost 8 bases and the J gene lost 4 bases, with 14 bases spanning the gap. CDR1 is SNHLY, CDR2 FYNNEI, per germline. The CDR3 loop spans 13 amino acids. The CDR3 bases are TGTGCCAGCCCCAACCAGGGGCGCTATGGCTACACCTTC. Protein: CASPNQGRYGYTF.

The CDR3 DNA reads as TGTGCCAGCAGCCAAGGAAGAAGGCTAGCGGGGGCCTACAATGAGCAGTTCTTC. It yields the protein CASSQGRRLAGAYNEQFF. V and J are TRBV14 and TRBJ2-1; 10 bases line up with TRBD2. Trimming took 1 base from V and 2 from J; bases not matched to a gene: 8. The germline V gene encodes CDR1 SGHDN and CDR2 FVKESK. This CDR3 has 18 residues.

This clonotype was detected only a few times. The chain employs TRBV12-3 or TRBV12-4 and TRBJ1-1; the D gene is possibly TRBD1 (5 bases). V shed 6 bases and J shed 5 bases, with 10 bases lying between them. The CDR3 runs 12 residues. The CDR3 bases are TGTGCCAGCAGGATGGGGGATACTGAAGCTTTCTTT. This codes for CASRMGDTEAFF.

This chain links TRBV14 with TRBJ2-1; 11 nucleotides agree with TRBD1. Losses at the gene ends were 6 bases for V and 13 bases for J; bases not matched to a gene: 5. This CDR3 is 12 amino acids long. CDR1 is SGHDN, CDR2 FVKESK, per germline. The CDR3 is CASSSGTGGQFF. The CDR3 nucleotides are TGTGCCAGCAGTTCGGGGACAGGGGGACAGTTCTTC.

The chain employs TRBV28 and TRBJ2-7; 9 nucleotides agree with TRBD1. The length of the CDR3 is 13 residues. The V gene's germline CDR1 is MDHEN and CDR2 SYDVKM. Trimming took 1 base from V and 12 from J; bases not matched to a gene: 7. Written as DNA, the CDR3 is TGTGCCAGCAGTTTATTCGGCCCACAGGGGGCGTACTTC. Protein: CASSLFGPQGAYF.